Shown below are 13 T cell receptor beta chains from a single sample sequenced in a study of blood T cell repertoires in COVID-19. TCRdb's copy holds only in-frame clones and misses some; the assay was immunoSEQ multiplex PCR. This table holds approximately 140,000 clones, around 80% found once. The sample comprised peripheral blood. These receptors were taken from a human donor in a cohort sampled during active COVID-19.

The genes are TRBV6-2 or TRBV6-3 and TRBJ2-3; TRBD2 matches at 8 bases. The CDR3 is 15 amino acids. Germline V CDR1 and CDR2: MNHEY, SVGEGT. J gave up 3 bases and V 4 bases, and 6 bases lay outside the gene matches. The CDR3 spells CASSLAGRRTDTQYF. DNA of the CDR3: TGTGCCAGCAGTTTAGCGGGGAGGAGGACAGATACGCAGTATTTT.

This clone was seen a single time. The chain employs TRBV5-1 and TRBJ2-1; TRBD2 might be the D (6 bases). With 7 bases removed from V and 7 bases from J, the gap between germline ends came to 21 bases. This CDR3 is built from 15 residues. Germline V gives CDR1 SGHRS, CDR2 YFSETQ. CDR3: CASRGVVNTWNEQFF. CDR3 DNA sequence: TGCGCCAGCCGCGGGGTCGTGAATACATGGAATGAGCAGTTCTTC.

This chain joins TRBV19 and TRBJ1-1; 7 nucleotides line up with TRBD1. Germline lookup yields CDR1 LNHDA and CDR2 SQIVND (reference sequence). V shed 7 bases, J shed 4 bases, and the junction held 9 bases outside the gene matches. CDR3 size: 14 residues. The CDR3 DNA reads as TGTGCCAGTACCCTCGGACAGGCGGGCACTGAAGCTTTCTTT. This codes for CASTLGQAGTEAFF.

CDR3 residues: CASSLSGSSSYEQYF. CDR3 coding DNA: TGTGCCAGCAGCTTGTCGGGGTCGAGCTCCTACGAGCAGTACTTC. The genes are TRBV5-4 and TRBJ2-7; tentative D call: TRBD2 (5 bases). The CDR3 runs to 15 residues. Trimming left V 1 base short and J 0 bases short, with 11 bases between. Per the germline V gene, CDR1 is SGHNT and CDR2 is YYREEE (reference sequence).

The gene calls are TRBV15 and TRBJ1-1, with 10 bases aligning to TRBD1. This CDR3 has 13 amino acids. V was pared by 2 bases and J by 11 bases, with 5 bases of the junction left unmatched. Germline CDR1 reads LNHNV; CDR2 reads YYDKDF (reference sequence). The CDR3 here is CATSRPDRGLAFF. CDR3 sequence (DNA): TGTGCCACCAGCAGACCCGACAGGGGGCTTGCTTTCTTT.

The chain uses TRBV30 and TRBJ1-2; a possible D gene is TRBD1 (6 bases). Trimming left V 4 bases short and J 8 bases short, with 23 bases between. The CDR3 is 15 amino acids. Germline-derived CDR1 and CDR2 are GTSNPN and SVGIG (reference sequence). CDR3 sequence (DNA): TGTGCCTGGATTGGGGTGGGGCAGGGGCATCGAGGCTACACCTTC. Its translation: CAWIGVGQGHRGYTF. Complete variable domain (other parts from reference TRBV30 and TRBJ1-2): SQTIHQWPATLVQPVGSPLSLECTVEGTSNPNLYWYRQAAGRGLQLLFYSVGIGQISSEVPQNLSASRPQDRQFILSSKKLLLSDSGFYLCAWIGVGQGHRGYTFGSGTRLTVV.

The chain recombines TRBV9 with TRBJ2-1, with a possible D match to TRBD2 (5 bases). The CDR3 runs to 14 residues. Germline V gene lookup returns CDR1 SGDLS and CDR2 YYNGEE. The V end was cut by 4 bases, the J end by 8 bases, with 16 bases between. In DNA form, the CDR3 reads TGTGCCAGCAGCTCTAGCCAGGTCGGGCATGAGCAGTTCTTC. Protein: CASSSSQVGHEQFF.

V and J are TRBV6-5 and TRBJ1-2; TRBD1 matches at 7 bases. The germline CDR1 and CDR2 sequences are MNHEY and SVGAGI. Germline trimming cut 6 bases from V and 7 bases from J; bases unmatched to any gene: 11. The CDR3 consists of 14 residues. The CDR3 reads CASRPTGTEGGYTF. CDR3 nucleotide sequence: TGTGCCAGCAGGCCCACCGGGACAGAGGGTGGCTACACCTTC.

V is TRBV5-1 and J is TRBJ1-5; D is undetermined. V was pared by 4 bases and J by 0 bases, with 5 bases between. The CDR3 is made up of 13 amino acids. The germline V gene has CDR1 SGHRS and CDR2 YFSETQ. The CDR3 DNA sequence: TGCGCCAGCAGCCTAAATAGCAATCAGCCCCAGCATTTT. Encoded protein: CASSLNSNQPQHF. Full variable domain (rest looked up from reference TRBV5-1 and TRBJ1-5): KAGVTQTPRYLIKTRGQQVTLSCSPISGHRSVSWYQQTPGQGLQFLFEYFSETQRNKGNFPGRFSGRQFSNSRSEMNVSTLELGDSALYLCASSLNSNQPQHFGDGTRLSIL.

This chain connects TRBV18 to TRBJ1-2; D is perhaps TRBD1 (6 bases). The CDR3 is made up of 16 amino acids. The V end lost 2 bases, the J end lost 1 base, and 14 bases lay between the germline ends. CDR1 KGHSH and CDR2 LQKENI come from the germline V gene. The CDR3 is CASSPAGGADNYGYTF. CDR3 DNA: TGTGCCAGCTCACCAGCGGGGGGCGCGGATAACTATGGCTACACCTTC.

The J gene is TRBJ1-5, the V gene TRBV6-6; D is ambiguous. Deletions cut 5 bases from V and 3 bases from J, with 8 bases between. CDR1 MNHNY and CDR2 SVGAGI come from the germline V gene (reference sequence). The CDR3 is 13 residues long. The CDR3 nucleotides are TGTGCCAGCAGTGGAGGGCCCAATCAGCCCCAGCATTTT. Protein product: CASSGGPNQPQHF.

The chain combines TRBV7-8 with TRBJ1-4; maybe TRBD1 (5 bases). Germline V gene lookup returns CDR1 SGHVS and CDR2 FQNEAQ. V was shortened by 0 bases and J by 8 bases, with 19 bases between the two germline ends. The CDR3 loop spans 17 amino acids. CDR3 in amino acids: CASSLARWGDEGEKLFF. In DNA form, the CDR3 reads TGTGCCAGCAGCTTAGCTCGGTGGGGGGATGAGGGAGAAAAACTGTTTTTT. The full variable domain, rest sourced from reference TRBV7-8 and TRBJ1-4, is GAGVSQSPRYKVAKRGQDVALRCDPISGHVSLFWYQQALGQGPEFLTYFQNEAQLDKSGLPSDRFFAERPEGSVSTLKIQRTQQEDSAVYLCASSLARWGDEGEKLFFGSGTQLSVL.

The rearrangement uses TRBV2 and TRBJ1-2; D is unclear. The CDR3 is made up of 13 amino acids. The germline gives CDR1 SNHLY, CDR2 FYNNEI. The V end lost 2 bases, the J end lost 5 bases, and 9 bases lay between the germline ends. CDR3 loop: CASSERGGYGYTF. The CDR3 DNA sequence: TGTGCCAGCAGTGAACGGGGAGGGTATGGCTACACCTTC.